The 13 T cell receptor beta chains below come from one sample, sequenced in a study of T cell responses to AZD1222 COVID-19 vaccine. Method: immunoSEQ multiplex PCR; TCRdb's copy keeps in-frame clones and lacks some. The repertoire holds tens of thousands of clones, with 92% as singletons. Sequencing was performed on peripheral blood, taken 28 days after the second AZD1222 dose. These receptors all come from an adult who received the AZD1222 COVID-19 vaccine.

The genes are TRBV2 and TRBJ1-5, with TRBD1 matching over 8 bases. The CDR3 consists of 14 residues. J gave up 2 bases and V 3 bases, and 0 bases lay outside the gene matches. Per germline, CDR1 SNHLY and CDR2 FYNNEI. The CDR3 loop reads CASSEGQGNQPQHF. As DNA, the CDR3 is TGTGCCAGCAGTGAGGGACAGGGCAATCAGCCCCAGCATTTT.

CDR3: CASSLDQETQYF. Written as DNA, the CDR3 is TGTGCCAGCAGCTTAGACCAAGAGACCCAGTACTTC. The chain joins TRBV7-9 to TRBJ2-5; unclear D gene. The V gene lost 1 base and the J gene lost 0 bases, with 0 bases spanning the gap. CDR3 length equals 12 residues. Germline V gene sequence: CDR1 SEHNR, CDR2 FQNEAQ (reference sequence).

This chain uses TRBV6-2 or TRBV6-3 with TRBJ2-7; D is undetermined. Germline CDR1 is MNHEY and CDR2 is SVGEGT. With 6 bases removed from V and 1 base from J, the gap between germline ends came to 7 bases. This CDR3 spans 12 amino acids. The CDR3 protein is CASSPRSYEQYF. The CDR3 bases are TGTGCCAGCAGCCCCAGGTCCTACGAGCAGTACTTC.

The chain carries TRBV19 and TRBJ1-2; 8 nucleotides align to TRBD1. CDR1 and CDR2 (germline): LNHDA, SQIVND (reference sequence). V was pared by 5 bases and J by 2 bases, with 7 bases of the junction left unmatched. This CDR3 contains 15 residues. CDR3 DNA: TGTGCCAGTAGTTCGCAGGACAGGGCCAACTATGGCTACACCTTC. This codes for CASSSQDRANYGYTF.

The chain's CDR3 is CASSYSLTEDTQYF. The CDR3 nucleotides read TGTGCCAGCAGTTACTCGCTTACCGAGGATACGCAGTATTTT. The V gene is TRBV6-5, the J gene TRBJ2-3, with unresolved D. V was trimmed by 0 bases and J by 6 bases, leaving 10 bases between them. This CDR3 is 14 amino acids long. Germline V gives CDR1 MNHEY, CDR2 SVGAGI.

The V and J genes are TRBV7-2 and TRBJ1-2; weak D call: TRBD1 (5 bases). The germline V gene encodes CDR1 SGHTA and CDR2 FQGNSA. Trimming shortened V by 1 base and J by 5 bases, and 17 bases separated the two germline ends. This CDR3 has 16 residues. The CDR3 nucleotides are TGTGCCAGCAGCTTAGAGGGATCCGGGTCAGGGTATGGCTACACCTTC. It encodes CASSLEGSGSGYGYTF. Full variable domain (rest looked up from reference TRBV7-2 and TRBJ1-2): GAGVSQSPSNKVTEKGKDVELRCDPISGHTALYWYRQSLGQGLEFLIYFQGNSAPDKSGLPSDRFSAERTGGSVSTLTIQRTQQEDSAVYLCASSLEGSGSGYGYTFGSGTRLTVV.

The chain joins TRBV19 to TRBJ2-2; 7 nucleotides align to TRBD1. Germline V gene lookup returns CDR1 LNHDA and CDR2 SQIVND (reference sequence). The CDR3 is 14 amino acids. Germline trimming cut 7 bases from V and 5 bases from J; bases unmatched to any gene: 7. The CDR3 nucleotides are TGTGCCAGTAATAGGGGGCGTCGGACCGGGGAGCTGTTTTTT. As protein: CASNRGRRTGELFF.

The CDR3 coding sequence is TGTGCCAGTAGACCCTTGGGGTCGGCGACTGAAGCTTTCTTT. Residues: CASRPLGSATEAFF. V is TRBV19 and J is TRBJ1-1; no firm D call. CDR1 LNHDA and CDR2 SQIVND come from the germline V gene (reference sequence). This CDR3 is built from 14 residues. V shed 6 bases and J shed 5 bases, with 16 bases lying between them.

This clone was seen only once. The identical CDR3 is also encoded by other nucleotide sequences in the sample. The chain joins TRBV30 to TRBJ1-5; 7 bases line up with TRBD1. Per germline, CDR1 GTSNPN and CDR2 SVGIG (reference sequence). The CDR3 spans 14 residues. J lost 2 bases, V lost 1 base, and 2 bases had no gene match. The CDR3 bases are TGTGCCTGGAGTGGCGACAGGGGCAATCAGCCCCAGCATTTT. Translating gives CAWSGDRGNQPQHF. Full variable domain (remainder filled in from reference TRBV30 and TRBJ1-5): SQTIHQWPATLVQPVGSPLSLECTVEGTSNPNLYWYRQAAGRGLQLLFYSVGIGQISSEVPQNLSASRPQDRQFILSSKKLLLSDSGFYLCAWSGDRGNQPQHFGDGTRLSIL.

The table lists this clone with a count of one. V usage is TRBV29-1 and J usage is TRBJ1-2; 7 nucleotides match TRBD1. V shed 8 bases and J 8 bases; nucleotides not matched to a gene: 8. CDR1 is SQVTM, CDR2 ANQGSEA, per germline. This CDR3 spans 11 amino acids. Here the CDR3 reads CSLDRVEGYTF. CDR3 nucleotide sequence: TGCAGCCTCGACAGGGTTGAGGGCTACACCTTC. Drawing the rest from reference TRBV29-1 and TRBJ1-2, the complete variable domain is SAVISQKPSRDICQRGTSLTIQCQVDSQVTMMFWYRQQPGQSLTLIATANQGSEATYESGFVIDKFPISRPNLTFSTLTVSNMSPEDSSIYLCSLDRVEGYTFGSGTRLTVV.

This chain joins TRBV6-4 and TRBJ2-6; the D is unclear. The CDR3 has 14 residues. Germline CDR1 reads MRHNA; CDR2 reads SNTAGT. V lost 2 bases and J lost 4, with 6 bases in between. CDR3 DNA: TGTGCCAGCAGTGACCAAGCGGGGGCCAACGTCCTGACTTTC. Amino acid sequence: CASSDQAGANVLTF.

V and J are TRBV13 and TRBJ2-5, with a possible D match to TRBD1 (6 bases). The CDR3 runs 14 residues. The germline V gene encodes CDR1 PRHDT and CDR2 FYEKMQ (reference sequence). V lost 5 bases and J lost 3, with 13 bases in between. The CDR3 is CASSPRQAKETQYF. The CDR3 DNA sequence: TGTGCCAGCAGCCCCAGACAGGCCAAAGAGACCCAGTACTTC.

V gene TRBV6-2 or TRBV6-3 combines with J gene TRBJ1-3; the D gene is possibly TRBD1 (6 bases). V dropped 2 bases and J dropped 4 bases, with 12 bases sitting between them. This CDR3 contains 15 residues. Germline CDR1 reads MNHEY; CDR2 reads SVGEGT. The CDR3 bases are TGTGCCAGCAGTTACGGACAGCCTCTCGGAAACACCATATATTTT. Translation: CASSYGQPLGNTIYF.